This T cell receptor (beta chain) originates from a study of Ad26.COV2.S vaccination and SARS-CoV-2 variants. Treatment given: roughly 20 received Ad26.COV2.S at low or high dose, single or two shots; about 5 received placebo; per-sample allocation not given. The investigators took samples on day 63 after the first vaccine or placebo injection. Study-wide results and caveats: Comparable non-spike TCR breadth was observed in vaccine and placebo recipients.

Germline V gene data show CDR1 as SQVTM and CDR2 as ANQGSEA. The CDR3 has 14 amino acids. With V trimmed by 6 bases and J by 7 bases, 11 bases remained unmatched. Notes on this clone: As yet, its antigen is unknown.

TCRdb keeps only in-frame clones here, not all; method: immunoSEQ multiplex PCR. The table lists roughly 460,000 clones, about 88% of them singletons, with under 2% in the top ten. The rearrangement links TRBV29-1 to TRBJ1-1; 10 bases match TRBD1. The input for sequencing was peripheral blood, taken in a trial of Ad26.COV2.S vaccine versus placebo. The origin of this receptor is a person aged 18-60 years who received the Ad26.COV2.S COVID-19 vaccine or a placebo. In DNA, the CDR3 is TGCAGCGTGGGCCCGGGACAGGGGAACTTTGAAGCTTTCTTT. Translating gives CSVGPGQGNFEAFF.